This T cell receptor beta chain was observed in a study of Graves' ophthalmopathy and Graves' hyperthyroidism. Turning to the study itself: At initial diagnosis, peripheral blood was obtained, and this preceded any treatment.

Scientists amplified the TCR beta CDR3 regions from RNA transcripts. RT-PCR with HTBI primers came first, then second-round multiplex PCR. TCRdb re-derived calls from the multiplex PCR reads in MiXCR, one entry per CDR3 protein. The data show just over 600,000 distinct CDR3 sequences, with 22% seen just once and about 6.6% held by the top ten. There are 12 residues in the CDR3. Germline V lookup: CDR1 SGHVS, CDR2 FNYEAQ. Trimming took off 1 base at V and 6 bases at J, with 7 bases between the two ends. This clonotype was counted at least ten times. V gene TRBV7-6 combines with J gene TRBJ2-7; no clear D gene. The origin of this receptor is a woman aged 18-29 years with stable Graves' hyperthyroidism. Some clones in this sample may be carry-over from other donors' samples. Material: peripheral blood. CDR3 nucleotide sequence: TGTGCCAGCAGCTTAGTAGTGGGCGAGCAGTACTTC. Protein product: CASSLVVGEQYF.